Shown below are 5 T cell receptor beta chains from a single sample sequenced in a study of OX40 agonist ivuxolimab in advanced cancers. Profiling relied on immunoSEQ multiplex PCR, and the TCRdb table lists in-frame clones only, not all of them. The sample yields 80,000 or so clones, 90% seen once. This material consisted of CD4+ or CD8+ T cells sorted from blood, taken in a trial of the OX40 agonist ivuxolimab. The origin of the receptors is an adult with an advanced solid tumor such as melanoma, head and neck, liver or kidney cancer.

The chain combines TRBV7-7 with TRBJ2-3; the D gene is possibly TRBD2 (6 bases). The CDR3 has 15 residues. The germline V gene has CDR1 SSHAT and CDR2 FNYEAQ (reference sequence). V was pared by 3 bases and J by 0 bases, with 10 bases between. The CDR3: CASSFGGTSTDTQYF. CDR3 bases: TGTGCCAGCAGCTTTGGCGGGACTAGCACAGATACGCAGTATTTT.

The rearrangement uses TRBV12-2 and TRBJ1-2; the DNA was not used to check the table's D call, TRBD1. TRBV12-2 is flagged as a pseudogene. The CDR3 is 16 amino acids. The CDR3 DNA reads as TGTGCAAGTCGCCCCCTCTTACGCGGACAGGGTTGTGGCTACACCTTC. This codes for CASRPLLRGQGCGYTF.

In DNA form, the CDR3 reads TGTGCCATCAGTGAGTCGAGACAGCGTGAGGGTGGCTACACCTTC. Protein: CAISESRQREGGYTF. This chain joins TRBV10-3 and TRBJ1-2; maybe TRBD1 (5 bases). The CDR3 length is 15 residues. The V end was cut by 0 bases, the J end by 7 bases, with 15 bases between. Germline V gives CDR1 ENHRY, CDR2 SYGVKD.

V usage is TRBV6-5 and J usage is TRBJ1-1; no firm D call. The V end was cut by 5 bases, the J end by 1 base, with 2 bases between. Germline V lookup: CDR1 MNHEY, CDR2 SVGAGI. The CDR3 extends over 11 amino acids. The chain's CDR3 is CASSTNTEAFF. Here the CDR3 DNA reads TGTGCCAGCAGTACGAACACTGAAGCTTTCTTT.

The V and J genes are TRBV2 and TRBJ2-2; TRBD2 aligns across 10 bases. The V gene end was trimmed by 6 bases and the J gene end by 5 bases; junction bases not matched to a gene: 15. This CDR3 region has 18 residues. Germline CDR1 reads SNHLY; CDR2 reads FYNNEI. CDR3 coding DNA: TGTGCCAGCAGCACAGGCGGGCTAGCGGGAGTAGGAACCGGGGAGCTGTTTTTT. Amino acid sequence: CASSTGGLAGVGTGELFF. Filled out from reference TRBV2 and TRBJ2-2, the complete variable domain reads EPEVTQTPSHQVTQMGQEVILRCVPISNHLYFYWYRQILGQKVEFLVSFYNNEISEKSEIFDDQFSVERPDGSNFTLKIRSTKLEDSAMYFCASSTGGLAGVGTGELFFGEGSRLTVL.